Sequencing of this T cell receptor (beta chain) was carried out in a study of human CD8 memory T cell subsets. General observations from the study: Although both stem-like subsets shared clonotypes with effector memory cells, the stem-like memory and precursor exhausted T cell repertoires overlapped only minimally with each other. Measured by normalized Shannon-Wiener diversity, stem-like memory and precursor exhausted T cells were similarly high in diversity, which was not the case for effector memory cells.

It was a CCR7+ PD-1- TIGIT- phenotype that stem-like memory CD8+ T cells (TSTEM) showed. CDR1 is SEHNR, CDR2 FQNEAQ, per germline (reference sequence). This CDR3 has 18 amino acids. Note on this clonotype: Its antigen is not known.

Preparation of the TCR beta libraries relied on UMI-labeled 5' RACE. TCRdb re-called the 5' RACE reads, yielding one record per CDR3 amino acid sequence without DNA. The sample holds more than 9,000 distinct CDR3 sequences. The V and J genes are TRBV7-9 and TRBJ1-4; TCRdb proposes TRBD1, but this gene call is untestable without DNA. The receptor was isolated from a human donor in good health. Sample: CD8+ stem-like memory T cells (TSCM and TCM) sorted from PBMCs. Described subset: stem-like memory CD8 T cells (TSTEM), CCR7+ PD-1- TIGIT-. The CDR3 protein is CASSLDGPGTGMNEKLFF.